This T cell receptor beta chain was sequenced for a study of blood T cell repertoires in COVID-19 (TCRdb year 2020). Notes on the research overall: Samples from collaborators originated in the United States, Italy and Spain and spanned both the acute and convalescent phases of COVID-19. Deeply sampled blood TCRbeta repertoires from subjects exposed to, actively infected with, or recovered from COVID-19 were included in the dataset. Samples were obtained from the ongoing ImmuneRACE study (first 160 participants) and from 1,254 subjects provided by 6 global collaborators. Sample metadata almost always included a de-identified subject ID, COVID-19 status, age in years and sex. Where available, HLA class I and class II types were obtained from metadata supplied by the sample provider rather than from assay-based typing. A freely available public database, intended as a resource for researchers studying the immune response to SARS-CoV-2, is where the repertoires were released. The material from the prospective study consisted of cDNA or gDNA derived from T cells, B-cell-depleted T cells, or PBMCs. Summary of the overall study and its limitations: How much clinical and demographic metadata was included differed by source and by participant, and the metadata was provided uncurated.

For this clone: There is no known antigen for this receptor. Base quality data are lacking; no much larger clone is found one base away.

The immunoSEQ Assay, a bias-controlled multiplex PCR, was used to amplify TCRbeta CDR3 regions from genomic DNA. The study's own analysis went as follows. Within the assay, amplification of reference gene primers was used to estimate how many nucleated cells each sample contained. To quantify the absolute abundance of each unique TCRbeta CDR3 rearrangement, sequence reads were collapsed and filtered. For each sample, productive Simpson clonality was calculated as the square root of Simpson's diversity index over productive rearrangements. Held by TCRdb, this immuneACCESS table contains in-frame sequences only and omits some clones. Under half of the omission traces to an unresolved V gene where checked; the cause of the rest is unknown. V, J and clone size derive from that table, while D and trimming were established from the DNA sequence. Within this sample are more than 95,000 clones, with roughly nine tenths of them counted one time only. In total, the top ten clones hold 17% of the sample.

Whole blood was collected in K2EDTA tubes by collaborating institutions according to the institutions' own protocols. Collaborator samples were shipped for TCRbeta analysis as frozen whole blood, isolated PBMCs, or DNA extracted from either sample type. The CDR1 and CDR2 encoded by the germline V gene are SGHAT and FQNNGV. From the cysteine up to the phenylalanine, the CDR3 has a length of 16 residues. Only the CDR3 DNA is retained, 48 bases long and in frame from the first base. Trimming leaves V shorter by 2 bases and J shorter by 7 bases, with the junction holding 6 bases beyond the gene matches.

This TCR came from a woman aged 80 or over in a cohort sampled during active COVID-19. Specimen: peripheral blood. In this chain, TRBV11-2 is recombined with TRBJ2-2, with 11 central nucleotides matching TRBD1. The sequenced DNA is TGTGCCAGCAGCTTAACGGACAGGGGGCTTGGCGGGGAGCTGTTTTTT. This yields the protein CASSLTDRGLGGELFF.